These T cell receptor beta chains were read from a single sample in a study of T cells in Graves' hyperthyroidism and ophthalmopathy. TCRdb redid the calling of the multiplex PCR reads with MiXCR, one entry per CDR3 protein. The sample yields a few hundred thousand distinct CDR3 sequences, about a fifth seen once. The sequenced sample consisted of blood. These receptors were obtained from a woman aged 18-30 years with Graves' hyperthyroidism. Each CDR3 is given with its conserved first and last residue. Each record gives: clone size, J gene, D gene, V gene, CDR3 protein, CDR3 DNA. D genes are given only for firm matches. Size values are once, few and many counts, or a class for expanded clones, and some rows have none.

many | TRBJ2-7 | - | TRBV7-9 | CASSEGGGVYEQYF | TGTGCCAGCAGCGAAGGAGGTGGGGTCTACGAGCAGTACTTC
- | TRBJ2-7 | TRBD1 | TRBV28 | CASSSQGFLVHEQYF | TGTGCCAGCAGTTCACAGGGGTTTCTGGTCCACGAGCAGTACTTC
many | TRBJ1-5 | - | TRBV20-1 | CSASDRDYSNQPQHF | TGCAGTGCTAGTGATAGGGACTATAGCAATCAGCCCCAGCATTTT
few | TRBJ2-5 | TRBD1 | TRBV5-1 | CASSRVAGGFQETQYF | TGCGCCAGCAGCCGGGTGGCAGGGGGCTTCCAAGAGACCCAGTACTTC
many | TRBJ2-7 | TRBD1 | TRBV7-8 | CASSFNRGSYEQYF | TGTGCCAGCAGCTTCAACAGGGGTTCGTACGAGCAGTACTTC
many | TRBJ2-7 | TRBD2 | TRBV4-1 | CASSQALLISGVQYF | TGCGCCAGCAGCCAAGCCCTGTTAATTAGCGGGGTGCAGTACTTC
few | TRBJ2-2 | - | TRBV7-3 | CASSLRVNTGELFF | TGTGCCAGCAGCCTAAGAGTGAACACCGGGGAGCTGTTTTTT
many | TRBJ1-3 | TRBD1 | TRBV6-4 | CASSPTGGGGLGNTIYF | TGTGCCAGCAGTCCAACCGGGGGAGGGGGCCTCGGAAACACCATATATTTT
many | TRBJ2-5 | TRBD1 | TRBV28 | CASSLASQGAETQYF | TGTGCCAGCAGTTTAGCGAGTCAGGGGGCCGAGACCCAGTACTTC
many | TRBJ2-7 | - | TRBV7-8 | CASSLRGESGYEQYF | TGTGCCAGCAGCTTAAGGGGGGAATCTGGGTACGAGCAGTACTTC
many | TRBJ1-1 | - | TRBV5-1 | CASSTARGGTLGAFF | TGCGCCAGCAGCACCGCTCGGGGAGGCACACTGGGAGCTTTCTTT
many | TRBJ2-7 | - | TRBV12-3/TRBV12-4 | CASGGPSGLTYEQYF | TGTGCCAGCGGCGGTCCTTCGGGACTTACCTACGAGCAGTACTTC
many | TRBJ1-5 | - | TRBV28 | CASSLLAGGNQPQHF | TGTGCCAGCAGTTTATTGGCAGGGGGCAATCAGCCCCAGCATTTT
many | TRBJ1-1 | TRBD1 | TRBV20-1 | CSALPGTVNTEAFF | TGCAGTGCCCTGCCGGGGACAGTTAACACTGAAGCTTTCTTT
- | TRBJ2-5 | TRBD1 | TRBV6-1 | CASSEGGQIWSQYF | TGTGCCAGCAGTGAAGGGGGACAGATTTGGTCCCAGTACTTC
- | TRBJ1-2 | TRBD1 | TRBV12-5 | CARETGDDGYTF | TGTGCTAGGGAGACAGGGGATGATGGCTACACCTTC
many | TRBJ2-5 | TRBD1 | TRBV7-9 | CASSLEGTGRAQETQYF | TGTGCCAGCAGCTTAGAAGGGACAGGGAGGGCCCAAGAGACCCAGTACTTC
many | TRBJ1-2 | - | TRBV6-2/TRBV6-3 | CASSSRRTTVANYGYTF | TGTGCCAGCAGTTCACGCAGGACGACAGTGGCTAACTATGGCTACACCTTC
many | TRBJ1-3 | - | TRBV30 | CASVSGNTIYF | TGTGCTTCGGTTTCTGGAAACACCATATATTTT
many | TRBJ1-1 | - | TRBV5-5 | CASSLAGTTNTEAFF | TGTGCCAGCAGCTTGGCCGGGACAACGAACACTGAAGCTTTCTTT